The rows below give T cell receptor beta chains drawn from one sample of a study of response to subunit inactivated influenza vaccine. One entry per CDR3 protein, called by TCRdb with MiXCR from the RT-PCR reads. The data contain about 540,000 distinct CDR3 sequences, less than 25% of them singletons. The sample also formed part of further work on T cells expressing NK-cell markers.

The sample in question was CD4+ T cells sorted from PBMCs, obtained 11 to 12 days after vaccination. The source of these receptors is a man aged 45-65 years who received an inactivated influenza vaccine. Both conserved end residues are part of each CDR3. The D gene is left open where the match is weak. Rows may omit the clone size; those that give it use once, few, many or a size class.

cdr3_nt | cdr3_aa | v_call | d_call | clone_size | j_call
TGTGCCAGCAGGGGGACTAGCGGGGGGGCCAAATACAATGAGCAGTTCTTC | CASRGTSGGAKYNEQFF | TRBV6-1 | TRBD2 | NA | TRBJ2-1
TGCGCCAGCAGCCCCCGGGAAGGGGCTAGGTCAGATACGCAGTATTTT | CASSPREGARSDTQYF | TRBV5-1 | NA | many | TRBJ2-3
TGCGCCAGCAGCCAAGAGGAGCTTGCCCCTGAAGCTTTCTTT | CASSQEELAPEAFF | TRBV4-3 | NA | NA | TRBJ1-1
TGTGCCAGCAGCTTAGCCGGGGGACGGTTTAATGAAAAACTGTTTTTT | CASSLAGGRFNEKLFF | TRBV7-8 | NA | NA | TRBJ1-4
TGCAGTGCTAGAGATCTCGGCGCCGGGGAGCTGTTTTTT | CSARDLGAGELFF | TRBV20-1 | NA | few | TRBJ2-2
TGTGCCAGCAGCTTAGGGGCTGTACAGGGCTCGGTAAAGGGCTACACCTTC | CASSLGAVQGSVKGYTF | TRBV7-9 | NA | NA | TRBJ1-2
TGTGCCAGCACCCGGGGGGGGGCAATTAATTCACCCCTCCACTTT | CASTRGGAINSPLHF | TRBV12-3/TRBV12-4 | NA | few | TRBJ1-6
TGTGCCAGCAGCCCCGGGAGAATCCGTGAGCAGTTCTTC | CASSPGRIREQFF | TRBV6-2/TRBV6-3 | NA | few | TRBJ2-1
TGTGCCAGCAGTAAAGAGGTGACTAGCGGGAGCTCCAATGAGCAGTTCTTC | CASSKEVTSGSSNEQFF | TRBV12-3/TRBV12-4 | TRBD2 | NA | TRBJ2-1
TGTGCCAGCTCACCACCTGGGACTAGAATTTCCTACAATGAGCAGTTCTTC | CASSPPGTRISYNEQFF | TRBV18 | TRBD2 | NA | TRBJ2-1
TGTGCCAGTAGTATACAGGGGGCAGGTGAAGCTTTCTTT | CASSIQGAGEAFF | TRBV19 | TRBD1 | NA | TRBJ1-1
TGTGCCAGCAGTTTCGAGGGACTAGACCAAGAGACCCAGTACTTC | CASSFEGLDQETQYF | TRBV12-3/TRBV12-4 | TRBD2 | few | TRBJ2-5
TGTGCCAGCAGCTGGCGGGAGGGAAGAAATGAGCAGTTCTTC | CASSWREGRNEQFF | TRBV5-6 | TRBD2 | NA | TRBJ2-1
TGTGCCACCAGCACTCCCGGGACAGGGGGCTACGAGCAGTACTTC | CATSTPGTGGYEQYF | TRBV15 | TRBD1 | few | TRBJ2-7
TGTGCCAGCAAACTAACGGGCCGCCGTTGGGACACTGAAGCTTTCTTT | CASKLTGRRWDTEAFF | TRBV28 | NA | few | TRBJ1-1
TGTGCCAGCAGTTTAGCACTAGCGGCCTACGAGCAGTACTTC | CASSLALAAYEQYF | TRBV12-3/TRBV12-4 | TRBD2 | few | TRBJ2-7
TGTGCCATCAGAAAAACAGGGGTGGAGACCCAGTACTTC | CAIRKTGVETQYF | TRBV10-3 | TRBD1 | few | TRBJ2-5
TGTGCCACCAGTGATACACAGGGTAACTATGGCTACACCTTC | CATSDTQGNYGYTF | TRBV24-1 | NA | NA | TRBJ1-2
TGTGCCAGCTCCAAGGGTCAGAACCTAGATGAGCAGTTCTTC | CASSKGQNLDEQFF | TRBV18 | NA | few | TRBJ2-1
TGCAGTGCTAGAACACAGGGACTAGCGGGGTCCACAGATACGCAGTATTTT | CSARTQGLAGSTDTQYF | TRBV20-1 | TRBD2 | few | TRBJ2-3
TGTGCCAGCAGTTTAGTAGGGGGCAAGCAGTACTTC | CASSLVGGKQYF | TRBV12-3/TRBV12-4 | TRBD1 | NA | TRBJ2-7
TGTGCCAGCAGTCCGAGGACACGGGAAGCTTTCTTT | CASSPRTREAFF | TRBV12-3/TRBV12-4 | NA | once | TRBJ1-1
TGTGCCAGCAGCGTGGACGGTATCCACGAGCAGTACTTC | CASSVDGIHEQYF | TRBV7-2 | NA | few | TRBJ2-7
TGTGCCAGCTCACCACCTTTAGGAACCTACGAGCAGTACTTC | CASSPPLGTYEQYF | TRBV18 | NA | NA | TRBJ2-7
TGTGCCAGCAGCGAGGGGCACAGGGGGCCCGCCGGGGAGCTGTTTTTT | CASSEGHRGPAGELFF | TRBV7-2 | TRBD1 | NA | TRBJ2-2
TGTGCCAGCAGCCCATATAGCACTGAAGCTTTCTTT | CASSPYSTEAFF | TRBV7-9 | NA | NA | TRBJ1-1
TGTGCCAGCAGTTCCCCTAGACGGTCCAATGAGCAGTTCTTC | CASSSPRRSNEQFF | TRBV28 | NA | NA | TRBJ2-1
TGTGCCAGCAGTTACGGGGAGGGCCCTAACTATGGCTACACCTTC | CASSYGEGPNYGYTF | TRBV6-5 | NA | few | TRBJ1-2
TGTGCCACCAGTTTAACGGGAGGGCCAGATACGCAGTATTTT | CATSLTGGPDTQYF | TRBV24-1 | TRBD2 | NA | TRBJ2-3
TGTGCCAGCAGCCCCCGACAGGGTCCATACAATGAGCAGTTCTTC | CASSPRQGPYNEQFF | TRBV16 | TRBD1 | few | TRBJ2-1
TGTGCCACCCGACGGGGGGCGACTGAAGCTTTCTTT | CATRRGATEAFF | TRBV2 | NA | NA | TRBJ1-1
TGTGCCAGCAGTATACTACAGGGGTCCAATCAGCCCCAGCATTTT | CASSILQGSNQPQHF | TRBV6-5 | TRBD1 | NA | TRBJ1-5
TGTGCCAGCAGCCCATTAGTCGGTCGCAAAAATCAGCCCCAGCATTTT | CASSPLVGRKNQPQHF | TRBV7-8 | NA | many | TRBJ1-5
TGCAGTGAAAGTAGCGGCAACTACAATGAGCAGTTCTTC | CSESSGNYNEQFF | TRBV20-1 | NA | NA | TRBJ2-1
TGTGCCAGCAGCTTCAGGGGGGCAGGGAGTCTCAACACTGAAGCTTTCTTT | CASSFRGAGSLNTEAFF | TRBV27 | TRBD1 | few | TRBJ1-1
TGTGCCAGCAGCACGGGACAGGGTCGCTCTGAAGCTTTCTTT | CASSTGQGRSEAFF | TRBV6-1 | TRBD1 | NA | TRBJ1-1
TGTGCCAGCAGACTTAATAGCGGGGTATACAATGAGCAGTTCTTC | CASRLNSGVYNEQFF | TRBV6-2/TRBV6-3 | TRBD2 | few | TRBJ2-1
TGTGCCAGCAGCACGCTCGTGGGGGGTCTCACAGATACGCAGTATTTT | CASSTLVGGLTDTQYF | TRBV5-4 | NA | NA | TRBJ2-3
TGTGCCATCAGGATGGCGCGGGACAGGGTAGAAGATACGCAGTATTTT | CAIRMARDRVEDTQYF | TRBV10-3 | TRBD1 | NA | TRBJ2-3
TGTGCCAGCACGGCGGGAGCAGGCGGCACAGATACGCAGTATTTT | CASTAGAGGTDTQYF | TRBV11-1 | TRBD2 | NA | TRBJ2-3
TGTGCCAGCGGTAAACAGGGACGGTTCGAAGAGCAGTTCTTC | CASGKQGRFEEQFF | TRBV6-1 | NA | NA | TRBJ2-1
TGCAGTGCCCTGTATCTAGCGGGCTTGGGGGGTGAGCAGTTCTTC | CSALYLAGLGGEQFF | TRBV20-1 | TRBD2 | NA | TRBJ2-1
TGTGCCAGCACCCAGGACCGGGTAGCGGGGGCGTACAATGAGCAGTTCTTC | CASTQDRVAGAYNEQFF | TRBV6-2/TRBV6-3 | TRBD2 | few | TRBJ2-1
TGTGCCAGCACCCAGGGACTAGCGGTTACCGCCTACAATGAGCAGTTCTTC | CASTQGLAVTAYNEQFF | TRBV6-2/TRBV6-3 | TRBD2 | few | TRBJ2-1
TGTGCCAGCAGTTCCCGGGGCGGGGGAACCACAGATACGCAGTATTTT | CASSSRGGGTTDTQYF | TRBV12-3/TRBV12-4 | TRBD2 | NA | TRBJ2-3
TGTGCCAGCAGCTTGGGGCAGGGGTTGGGCAATCAGCCCCAGCATTTT | CASSLGQGLGNQPQHF | TRBV5-5 | NA | NA | TRBJ1-5
TGTGCCAGCAGCTTGACAGGGAACAATTCACCCCTCCACTTT | CASSLTGNNSPLHF | TRBV7-8 | TRBD1 | NA | TRBJ1-6
TGTGCCAGCAGGAGGGACAGGGCGAGTTCACCCCTCCACTTT | CASRRDRASSPLHF | TRBV25-1 | TRBD1 | NA | TRBJ1-6
TGTGCCAGCAGAGCGGGAGGCTCCACAGATACGCAGTATTTT | CASRAGGSTDTQYF | TRBV12-3/TRBV12-4 | TRBD2 | NA | TRBJ2-3
TGTGCCAGCAGTTCGCCGGGACGGACAAGCACAGATACGCAGTATTTT | CASSSPGRTSTDTQYF | TRBV2 | NA | NA | TRBJ2-3
TGTGCCAGCAGCCAACCCGGGGGCGCCGCTGAAGCTTTCTTT | CASSQPGGAAEAFF | TRBV3-1 | NA | few | TRBJ1-1
TGTGCCAGCAGTTACACGATGAACACTGAAGCTTTCTTT | CASSYTMNTEAFF | TRBV6-2/TRBV6-3 | NA | NA | TRBJ1-1
TGTGCCAGCAGGCTTAGCGGGAGCTCCCCAGATACGCAGTATTTT | CASRLSGSSPDTQYF | TRBV6-2/TRBV6-3 | TRBD2 | many | TRBJ2-3
TGTGCCAGCAGCTTAGGCCTCAGGGGTGGAGAGACCCAGTACTTC | CASSLGLRGGETQYF | TRBV13 | NA | few | TRBJ2-5
TGTGCCAGCAGCGACGCTGGGGGGGGGGTAGATACGCAGTATTTT | CASSDAGGGVDTQYF | TRBV2 | TRBD2 | NA | TRBJ2-3